This T cell receptor beta chain was found in a study of response to subunit inactivated influenza vaccine. Findings of the study overall: Each seasonal flu vaccination may recruit only limited new T cells, authors suggested.

TCRdb reanalysed the RT-PCR reads using MiXCR and keeps one entry per CDR3 protein. The sample has some 500,000 distinct CDR3 sequences, about 15% seen once. There are 15 residues in the CDR3. The V gene end was trimmed by 3 bases and the J gene end by 8 bases; junction bases not matched to a gene: 9. Germline CDR1 reads KGHDR; CDR2 reads SFDVKD. With respect to this clonotype: Its antigen remains unknown.

The sequence was obtained from a man in his fifties or sixties who received an inactivated influenza vaccine. J is TRBJ2-1 and V is TRBV24-1; TRBD2 matches 7 bases. The sequences come from CD4+ T cells sorted from PBMCs, collected around 25 months after vaccination. The CDR3 spells CATSDPRVRGDEQFF. For the CDR3, the DNA is TGTGCCACCAGTGATCCAAGGGTTCGGGGGGATGAGCAGTTCTTC.